A selection of T cell receptor beta chains follows, all from one sample in a study of T cell responses to AZD1222 COVID-19 vaccine. This table comes from immunoSEQ multiplex PCR, and its TCRdb copy is limited to in-frame clones, with some not included. The table has 80,000 or so clones, 90% seen once. The specimen was peripheral blood, collected 28 days after the second AZD1222 dose. The receptors here all came from an adult who received the AZD1222 COVID-19 vaccine. CDR3s include the opening cysteine and the closing phenylalanine or tryptophan. D genes are given only for firm matches. Clone size appears in some rows only: once, few, many, or a class for an expanded clone.

j_gene: TRBJ1-1
abundance: -
v_gene: TRBV25-1
len: 15
d_gene: -
CDR3aa: CASSESRRPNTEAFF
CDR3nt: TGTGCCAGCAGTGAATCCAGAAGACCGAACACTGAAGCTTTCTTT

j_gene: TRBJ1-4
abundance: -
v_gene: TRBV19
len: 14
d_gene: -
CDR3aa: CASKVGQGPEKLFF
CDR3nt: TGTGCCAGTAAGGTCGGGCAGGGACCTGAAAAACTGTTTTTT

j_gene: TRBJ2-6
abundance: -
v_gene: TRBV19
len: 15
d_gene: -
CDR3aa: CASSISGSGANVLTF
CDR3nt: TGTGCCAGTAGTATTTCCGGCTCTGGGGCCAACGTCCTGACTTTC

j_gene: TRBJ1-2
abundance: -
v_gene: TRBV20-1
len: 12
d_gene: -
CDR3aa: CSASRQNGGYTF
CDR3nt: TGCAGTGCTAGTCGACAAAACGGCGGCTACACCTTC

j_gene: TRBJ1-4
abundance: -
v_gene: TRBV27
len: 18
d_gene: -
CDR3aa: CASSLSPQTSVGNEKLFF
CDR3nt: TGTGCCAGCAGTTTATCCCCGCAAACCTCCGTGGGAAATGAAAAACTGTTTTTT

j_gene: TRBJ1-1
abundance: -
v_gene: TRBV3-1/TRBV3-2
len: 11
d_gene: -
CDR3aa: CASGFSSDAFF
CDR3nt: TGTGCCAGCGGTTTTAGCAGTGACGCTTTCTTT

j_gene: TRBJ1-5
abundance: -
v_gene: TRBV6-1
len: 13
d_gene: -
CDR3aa: CASSEVSNQPQHF
CDR3nt: TGTGCCAGCAGTGAGGTTAGCAATCAGCCCCAGCATTTT

j_gene: TRBJ1-2
abundance: -
v_gene: TRBV7-3
len: 15
d_gene: -
CDR3aa: CASSLGTSGTFGYTF
CDR3nt: TGTGCCAGCAGCCTAGGGACGTCGGGGACCTTTGGCTACACCTTC

j_gene: TRBJ2-1
abundance: -
v_gene: TRBV9
len: 15
d_gene: -
CDR3aa: CASSSITGIHNEQFF
CDR3nt: TGTGCCAGCAGCTCCATTACCGGGATTCACAATGAGCAGTTCTTC

j_gene: TRBJ1-2
abundance: -
v_gene: TRBV2
len: 13
d_gene: -
CDR3aa: CASSDNPDRAYTF
CDR3nt: TGTGCCAGCAGTGATAACCCCGACCGGGCCTACACCTTC

j_gene: TRBJ2-1
abundance: once
v_gene: TRBV9
len: 15
d_gene: TRBD2
CDR3aa: CASSAFLAGVGEQFF
CDR3nt: TGTGCCAGCAGCGCATTCCTAGCGGGAGTTGGTGAGCAGTTCTTC

j_gene: TRBJ2-1
abundance: -
v_gene: TRBV4-1
len: 16
d_gene: -
CDR3aa: CASSQVPRGDNNEQFF
CDR3nt: TGCGCCAGCAGCCAAGTTCCGCGCGGGGATAACAATGAGCAGTTCTTC

j_gene: TRBJ2-3
abundance: once
v_gene: TRBV4-3
len: 15
d_gene: -
CDR3aa: CASSQALPGLATQYF
CDR3nt: TGCGCCAGCAGCCAGGCACTCCCCGGGCTGGCTACGCAGTATTTT

j_gene: TRBJ2-3
abundance: -
v_gene: TRBV11-3
len: 16
d_gene: TRBD2
CDR3aa: CASSLRVAGATDTQYF
CDR3nt: TGTGCCAGCAGCTTAAGGGTAGCGGGGGCCACAGATACGCAGTATTTT

j_gene: TRBJ2-1
abundance: -
v_gene: TRBV20-1
len: 17
d_gene: TRBD2
CDR3aa: CSASSSGRANSYNEQFF
CDR3nt: TGCAGTGCTAGTAGTAGCGGGAGGGCCAACTCCTACAATGAGCAGTTCTTC

j_gene: TRBJ2-1
abundance: -
v_gene: TRBV3-1/TRBV3-2
len: 13
d_gene: -
CDR3aa: CASSPRGLNEQFF
CDR3nt: TGTGCCAGCAGCCCCCGCGGACTCAATGAGCAGTTCTTC

j_gene: TRBJ2-1
abundance: -
v_gene: TRBV2
len: 15
d_gene: -
CDR3aa: CASSRQGSGYNEQFF
CDR3nt: TGTGCCAGCAGCCGACAGGGTAGCGGTTACAATGAGCAGTTCTTC

j_gene: TRBJ2-7
abundance: -
v_gene: TRBV27
len: 13
d_gene: -
CDR3aa: CASSSSTRYEQYF
CDR3nt: TGTGCCAGCAGTTCATCGACGAGATACGAGCAGTACTTC

j_gene: TRBJ2-7
abundance: -
v_gene: TRBV11-3
len: 15
d_gene: -
CDR3aa: CASSLRESIRDEQYF
CDR3nt: TGTGCCAGCAGCCTACGGGAGTCCATACGCGACGAGCAGTACTTC

j_gene: TRBJ1-2
abundance: once
v_gene: TRBV27
len: 18
d_gene: TRBD1
CDR3aa: CASSLAGLRTGEVYGYTF
CDR3nt: TGTGCCAGCAGTTTGGCCGGCCTTCGGACAGGGGAGGTCTATGGCTACACCTTC

j_gene: TRBJ2-5
abundance: -
v_gene: TRBV20-1
len: 11
d_gene: -
CDR3aa: CSLLLSETQYF
CDR3nt: TGCAGCCTACTACTCTCAGAGACCCAGTACTTC

j_gene: TRBJ2-7
abundance: -
v_gene: TRBV5-4
len: 13
d_gene: -
CDR3aa: CASSSQTGYEQYF
CDR3nt: TGTGCCAGCAGCTCGCAGACAGGCTACGAGCAGTACTTC